This T cell receptor beta chain was profiled in a study of CD8+ T cells in alopecia areata. Details on this clone: Its target is not known.

General study points: With just one nonresponder, it is still uncertain whether baseline CD8+ expansion relates to response. Normal scalp had lower clonality than lesional scalp, with alopecia totalis/universalis lesions showing this most strongly.

V was clipped by 6 bases and J by 5 bases; unmatched bases: 5. The CDR3 loop spans 14 amino acids. The germline V gene has CDR1 MNHEY and CDR2 SVGAGI. The treatment here: oral pan-JAK inhibitor, 5-10 mg twice daily. The investigators collected lesional scalp punch biopsies and peripheral blood from alopecia areata patients. PBMCs yielded sorted CD4+ and CD8+ T cells. RNA, once extracted, was reverse transcribed into cDNA for use as the sequencing template. TCRdb's table, derived via immunoSEQ multiplex PCR, lists solely in-frame clones and lacks some. Here the sample spans over 100,000 clones, 53% being singletons.

The chain employs TRBV6-5 and TRBJ1-4, with TRBD1 identical over 8 bases. The TCR comes from a human donor with alopecia areata. This material consisted of CD4+ T cells sorted from blood, taken at week 4, from a patient treated with tofacitinib. CDR3 protein: CASRNDRGNEKLFF. The CDR3 bases are TGTGCCAGCAGGAATGACAGGGGCAATGAAAAACTGTTTTTT.